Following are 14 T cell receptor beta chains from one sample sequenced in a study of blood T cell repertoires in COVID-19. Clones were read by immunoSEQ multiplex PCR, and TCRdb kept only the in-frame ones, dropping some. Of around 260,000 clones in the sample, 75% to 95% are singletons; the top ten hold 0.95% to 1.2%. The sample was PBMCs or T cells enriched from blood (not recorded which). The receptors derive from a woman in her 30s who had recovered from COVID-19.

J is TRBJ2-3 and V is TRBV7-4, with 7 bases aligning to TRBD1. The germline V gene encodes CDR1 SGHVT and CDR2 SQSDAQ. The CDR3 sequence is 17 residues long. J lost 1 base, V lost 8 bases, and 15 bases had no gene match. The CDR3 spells CASVPGQQCPRTDTQYF. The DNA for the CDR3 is TGTGCCAGCGTACCGGGACAGCAATGTCCGCGCACAGATACGCAGTATTTT.

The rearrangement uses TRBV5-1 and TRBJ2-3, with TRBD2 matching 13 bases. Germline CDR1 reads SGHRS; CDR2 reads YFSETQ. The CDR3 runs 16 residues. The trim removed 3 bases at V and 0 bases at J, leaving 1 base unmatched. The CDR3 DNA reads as TGCGCCAGCAGCTCACTAGCGGGAGGGAGCACAGATACGCAGTATTTT. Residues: CASSSLAGGSTDTQYF.

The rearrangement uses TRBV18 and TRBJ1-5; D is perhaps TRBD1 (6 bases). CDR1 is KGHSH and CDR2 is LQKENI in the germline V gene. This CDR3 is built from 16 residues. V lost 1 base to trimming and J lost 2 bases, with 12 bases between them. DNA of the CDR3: TGTGCCAGCTCACCACAACAGGGCAACGGCAATCAGCCCCAGCATTTT. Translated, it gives CASSPQQGNGNQPQHF.

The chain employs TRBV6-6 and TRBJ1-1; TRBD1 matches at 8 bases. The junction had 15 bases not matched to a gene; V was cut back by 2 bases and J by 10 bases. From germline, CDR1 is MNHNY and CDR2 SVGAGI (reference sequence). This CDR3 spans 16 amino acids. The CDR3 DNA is TGTGCCAGCAGTTACCGGACGGGTCCACAGGGGGTGGTAGCTTTCTTT. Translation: CASSYRTGPQGVVAFF.

CDR3 amino acids: CASSSRAGGYNEQFF. CDR3 coding DNA: TGTGCCAGCAGCTCTAGAGCGGGGGGATACAATGAGCAGTTCTTC. The chain is built from TRBV11-1 and TRBJ2-1; 9 bases fit TRBD2. V shed 4 bases, J shed 4 bases, and the junction held 5 bases outside the gene matches. CDR3 length: 15 residues. Germline V lookup: CDR1 SGHAT, CDR2 FQDESV (reference sequence).

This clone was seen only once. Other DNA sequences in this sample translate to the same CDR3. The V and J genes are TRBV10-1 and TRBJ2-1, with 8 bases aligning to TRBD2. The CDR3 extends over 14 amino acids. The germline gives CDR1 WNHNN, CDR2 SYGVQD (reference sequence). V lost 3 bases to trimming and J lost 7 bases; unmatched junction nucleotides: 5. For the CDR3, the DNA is TGCGCCAGCAGTGAAAGCGGGAGAGGGAATGAGCAGTTCTTC. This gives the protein CASSESGRGNEQFF.

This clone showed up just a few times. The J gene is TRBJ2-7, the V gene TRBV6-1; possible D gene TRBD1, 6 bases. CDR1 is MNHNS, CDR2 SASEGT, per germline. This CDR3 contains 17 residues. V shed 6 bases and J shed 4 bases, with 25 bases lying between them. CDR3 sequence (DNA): TGTGCCAGCAGAGAAATGGCCGGTCGGGGACAACTTTACGAGCAGTACTTC. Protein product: CASREMAGRGQLYEQYF.

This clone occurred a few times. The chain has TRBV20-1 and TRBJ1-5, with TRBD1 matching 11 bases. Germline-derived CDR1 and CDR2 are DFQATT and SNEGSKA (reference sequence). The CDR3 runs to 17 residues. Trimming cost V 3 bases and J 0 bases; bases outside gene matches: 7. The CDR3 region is CSASSGTGGGSNQPQHF. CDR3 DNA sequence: TGCAGTGCTAGTTCCGGGACAGGGGGGGGTAGCAATCAGCCCCAGCATTTT.

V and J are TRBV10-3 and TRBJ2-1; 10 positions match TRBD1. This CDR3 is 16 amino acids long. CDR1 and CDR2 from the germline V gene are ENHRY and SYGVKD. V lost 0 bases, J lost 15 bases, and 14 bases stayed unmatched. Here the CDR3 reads CAISESLRDRGTIRFF. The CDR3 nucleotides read TGTGCCATCAGTGAGTCACTCCGGGACAGGGGCACTATTCGGTTCTTC.

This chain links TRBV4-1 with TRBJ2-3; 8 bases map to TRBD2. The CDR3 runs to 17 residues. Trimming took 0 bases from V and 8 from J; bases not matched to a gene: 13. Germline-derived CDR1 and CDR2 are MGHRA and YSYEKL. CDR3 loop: CASSQDGASGLVVTQYF. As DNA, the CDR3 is TGCGCCAGCAGCCAAGATGGGGCTAGCGGGTTGGTTGTTACGCAGTATTTT.

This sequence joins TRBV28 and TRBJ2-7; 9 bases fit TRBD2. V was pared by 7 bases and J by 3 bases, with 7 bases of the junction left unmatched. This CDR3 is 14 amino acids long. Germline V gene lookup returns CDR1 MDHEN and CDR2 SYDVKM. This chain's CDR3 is CASTPTSGDYEQYF. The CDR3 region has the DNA TGTGCCAGCACCCCGACTAGCGGTGACTACGAGCAGTACTTC.

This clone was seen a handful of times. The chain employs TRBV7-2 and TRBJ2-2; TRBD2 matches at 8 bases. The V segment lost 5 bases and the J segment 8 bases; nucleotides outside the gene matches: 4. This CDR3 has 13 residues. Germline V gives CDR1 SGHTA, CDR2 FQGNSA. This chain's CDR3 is CASSQSGSGELFF. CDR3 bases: TGTGCCAGCAGCCAGAGCGGGAGTGGGGAGCTGTTTTTT. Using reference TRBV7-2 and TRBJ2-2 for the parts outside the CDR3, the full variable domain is GAGVSQSPSNKVTEKGKDVELRCDPISGHTALYWYRQSLGQGLEFLIYFQGNSAPDKSGLPSDRFSAERTGGSVSTLTIQRTQQEDSAVYLCASSQSGSGELFFGEGSRLTVL.

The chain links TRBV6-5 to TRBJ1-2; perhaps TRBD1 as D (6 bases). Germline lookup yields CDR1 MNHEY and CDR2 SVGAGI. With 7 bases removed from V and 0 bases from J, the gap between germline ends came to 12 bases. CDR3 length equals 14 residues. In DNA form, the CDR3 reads TGTGCCAGCACAGGGGAGCGAACTAACTATGGCTACACCTTC. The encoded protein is CASTGERTNYGYTF.

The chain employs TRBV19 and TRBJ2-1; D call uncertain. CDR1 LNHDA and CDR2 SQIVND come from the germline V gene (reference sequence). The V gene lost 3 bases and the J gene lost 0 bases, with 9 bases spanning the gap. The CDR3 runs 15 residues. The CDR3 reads CASSILWSSYNEQFF. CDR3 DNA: TGTGCCAGTAGTATTCTATGGAGCTCCTACAATGAGCAGTTCTTC.